Below are 9 T cell receptor beta chains sequenced from a single sample in a study of cytomegalovirus exposure and HLA in healthy donors. 13 Jbeta primers and 60 Vbeta primers were used for the PCR. Data came from immunoSEQ multiplex PCR; TCRdb stores just in-frame clones and leaves some out. The sample holds about 130,000 clones; about 82% are singletons and the top ten take more than 1.5%. Sequencing was carried out using PBMCs. The receptors come from a man aged 45-65 years in good health and CMV-seronegative.

The chain carries TRBV5-6 and TRBJ1-1; D gene unclear. Trimming left V 1 base short and J 5 bases short, with 9 bases between. This CDR3 region has 13 residues. CDR1 is SGHDT, CDR2 YYEEEE, per germline. DNA of the CDR3: TGTGCCAGCAGCTTGCGGGGATCTACTGAAGCTTTCTTT. It specifies CASSLRGSTEAFF.

This clone was counted between two and nine times. Distinct nucleotide sequences in the sample also encode this CDR3. The chain joins TRBV15 to TRBJ1-2; D remains ambiguous. Per the germline V gene, CDR1 is LNHNV and CDR2 is YYDKDF (reference sequence). Trimming cost V 1 base and J 1 base, with 7 bases left between them. The CDR3 sequence is 14 residues long. CDR3 sequence reads: CATSRGGFNYGYTF. The CDR3 nucleotides read TGTGCCACCAGCAGAGGAGGTTTTAACTATGGCTACACCTTC.

V gene TRBV11-3 combines with J gene TRBJ2-2; 7 bases agree with TRBD2. CDR1 SGHNT and CDR2 YENEEA come from the germline V gene. The CDR3 totals 16 residues. V shed 3 bases and J 2 bases; nucleotides not matched to a gene: 6. In DNA form, the CDR3 reads TGTGCCAGCAGCTTGAAGGGACTACCTAACACCGGGGAGCTGTTTTTT. Translated, it gives CASSLKGLPNTGELFF.

The CDR3 nucleotides are TGTGCCAGCAGCCCAGGACTCGGGTCGGAGCTGTTTTTT. This codes for CASSPGLGSELFF. V gene TRBV11-2 combines with J gene TRBJ2-2, with D possibly being TRBD2 (5 bases). V was shortened by 5 bases and J by 10 bases, with 14 bases between the two germline ends. This CDR3 is 13 amino acids long. The V gene's germline CDR1 is SGHAT and CDR2 FQNNGV.

The chain is built from TRBV5-1 and TRBJ1-3; TRBD1 might be the D (5 bases). The ends were cut back, 4 bases at V and 2 bases at J, with 13 bases in the middle. The germline gives CDR1 SGHRS, CDR2 YFSETQ. The CDR3 spans 15 residues. This CDR3 is CASSGGGGAGNTIYF. CDR3 DNA: TGCGCCAGCAGCGGTGGCGGGGGGGCTGGAAACACCATATATTTT.

This clone appeared a single time. The chain uses TRBV4-1 and TRBJ1-4; TRBD1 might be the D (5 bases). Germline V gives CDR1 MGHRA, CDR2 YSYEKL. Trimming took 2 bases from V and 7 from J, leaving 8 bases between them. This CDR3 comprises 13 residues. CDR3: CASSQLRGEKLFF. DNA for the CDR3: TGCGCCAGCAGCCAACTAAGGGGTGAAAAACTGTTTTTT.

V usage is TRBV6-6 and J usage is TRBJ1-2; TRBD1 is a possible D gene (6 bases). Per germline, CDR1 MNHNY and CDR2 SVGAGI (reference sequence). V was shortened by 7 bases and J by 2 bases, with 17 bases between the two germline ends. This CDR3 comprises 15 residues. CDR3 DNA: TGTGCCAGCAACCCCTCGGGCAGGGGAAACTATGGCTACACCTTC. Translation: CASNPSGRGNYGYTF.

This chain links TRBV25-1 with TRBJ1-5, with 9 bases aligning to TRBD1. Germline values: CDR1 MGHDK, CDR2 SYGVNS. Trimming removed 4 bases from V and 2 bases from J; junction bases left unmatched: 6. The CDR3 spans 16 residues. DNA for the CDR3: TGTGCCAGCAGTGCTTGGACAGGGGAGGGCAATCAGCCCCAGCATTTT. Translating it yields CASSAWTGEGNQPQHF.

Points on this clone: One end of the junction varies from germline; a read error may be responsible. The CDR3 loop reads CSSSPGRGTGDEKLFF. The CDR3 DNA reads TGTTCCAGCAGCCCAGGTCGGGGGACAGGCGATGAAAAACTGTTTTTT. This sequence joins TRBV7-9 and TRBJ1-4; 8 positions match TRBD1. In germline, CDR1 is SEHNR, CDR2 FQNEAQ (reference sequence). The CDR3 sequence is 16 residues long. The variable domain in full, with the rest retrieved from reference TRBV7-9 and TRBJ1-4, is DTGVSQNPRHKITKRGQNVTFRCDPISEHNRLYWYRQTLGQGPEFLTYFQNEAQLEKSRLLSDRFSAERPKGSFSTLEIQRTEQGDSAMYLCSSSPGRGTGDEKLFFGSGTQLSVL.